The clone carrying this TCR beta chain showed up just once. Its antigen remains unidentified. The data are from a study of cytomegalovirus exposure and HLA in healthy donors. General study points: The classifier, whose performance was assessed in both the original and validation cohorts, reportedly diagnosed cytomegalovirus status with high specificity and sensitivity.

Germline V gene sequence: CDR1 LNHDA, CDR2 SQIVND (reference sequence). After removal of 3 bases from V and 4 bases from J, the junction contained 12 bases not matched to a gene. CDR3 length: 17 amino acids. Some clones are missing from TCRdb's copy, which holds only in-frame ones; the method was immunoSEQ multiplex PCR. The data show about 110,000 clones, around nine tenths seen once. The source material was PBMCs. This clonotype originated in a woman between 18 and 29 years old in good health and CMV-seronegative. This chain uses TRBV19 with TRBJ1-3, with 7 bases that match TRBD1. CDR3 protein: CASSISPARGSGNTIYF. As DNA, the CDR3 is TGTGCCAGTAGTATCTCTCCCGCCAGGGGGTCCGGAAACACCATATATTTT.